The clone carrying this TCR beta chain was seen more than once but under ten times. Its antigen is unidentified. Combining a sample-barcoded 5' primer with a J-beta primer mix, a second PCR ran for roughly 7 to 11 cycles. TCRdb passed the 5' RACE reads through MiXCR, listing each CDR3 protein once. The sample has approximately 800,000 distinct CDR3 sequences, 53% seen once; the top ten hold roughly two fifths. V lost 4 bases, J lost 2 bases, and 12 bases stayed unmatched. Germline CDR1 reads SGHAT; CDR2 reads FQDESV (reference sequence). The CDR3 is 18 amino acids. The sample is drawn from a study of blood T cells in healthy people across ages. Points from the study as a whole: Diversity of TCR beta correlated strongly with naive T cell percentage.

The chain couples TRBV11-1 to TRBJ2-3; the match to TRBD2 covers 10 bases. The sequencing sample was made of blood. This receptor was obtained from a man at least 80 years old in good health. DNA for the CDR3: TGTGCCAGCAGCTCCGGAGGAGCGGGAGGGCCTCCCACAGATACGCAGTATTTT. Its protein product is CASSSGGAGGPPTDTQYF.